These 19 T cell receptor beta chains originate from one sample sequenced in a study of long-term antiretroviral therapy in people with HIV. The immunoSEQ assay was v3.0, run at survey level. TCRdb's table, derived via immunoSEQ multiplex PCR, lists solely in-frame clones and lacks some. Counted here are 20,000 to 25,000 clones, around 84% occurring once; the ten biggest clones make up roughly 4.8%. The source was unsorted PBMCs, collected 1.3 years after starting antiretroviral therapy. The receptors stem from a man aged 60-69 years with HIV.

This clone appeared once. This sequence joins TRBV9 and TRBJ2-7; perhaps TRBD2 as D (5 bases). The V end was cut by 0 bases, the J end by 3 bases, with 13 bases between. The CDR3 has 15 amino acids. Germline values: CDR1 SGDLS, CDR2 YYNGEE. CDR3 region: CASSVAGSRDYEQYF. CDR3 coding DNA: TGTGCCAGCAGCGTAGCGGGGAGCCGAGACTACGAGCAGTACTTC.

The gene calls are TRBV9 and TRBJ1-3; possibly TRBD1 for D (5 bases). Germline CDR1 reads SGDLS; CDR2 reads YYNGEE. The CDR3 sequence is 15 residues long. V was shortened by 2 bases and J by 6 bases, with 15 bases between the two germline ends. This CDR3 reads CASSVRASGENTIYF. The CDR3 DNA reads TGTGCCAGCAGCGTCAGGGCTTCGGGGGAAAACACCATATATTTT. Drawing the rest from reference TRBV9 and TRBJ1-3, the complete variable domain is DSGVTQTPKHLITATGQRVTLRCSPRSGDLSVYWYQQSLDQGLQFLIQYYNGEERAKGNILERFSAQQFPDLHSELNLSSLELGDSALYFCASSVRASGENTIYFGEGSWLTVV.

The chain combines TRBV2 with TRBJ2-2; 7 nucleotides agree with TRBD2. The germline CDR1 and CDR2 sequences are SNHLY and FYNNEI. Losses at the gene ends were 8 bases for V and 5 bases for J; bases not matched to a gene: 5. The length of the CDR3 is 13 residues. The CDR3 is CASGGVRTGELFF. The CDR3 DNA sequence: TGTGCCAGCGGGGGGGTACGTACCGGGGAGCTGTTTTTT.

This clone was observed a few times. The J gene is TRBJ1-2, the V gene TRBV7-2; D might be TRBD1 (5 bases). The CDR3 has 15 residues. Germline CDR1 SGHTA, CDR2 FQGNSA. Between the trimmed V and J ends, which lost 1 base and 4 bases, there was a span of 13 bases. The CDR3 loop reads CASSLEWGAIYGYTF. The CDR3 nucleotides read TGTGCCAGCAGCTTAGAGTGGGGCGCGATCTATGGCTACACCTTC.

The table lists this clone with a count of one. This rearrangement joins TRBV5-1 to TRBJ2-3, with D possibly TRBD1 on 7 matching bases. The CDR3 runs to 22 residues. V lost 5 bases, J lost 0 bases, and 34 bases lay in between. CDR1 and CDR2 from the germline V gene are SGHRS and YFSETQ. This chain's CDR3 is CASRSLASALQGVAVSTDTQYF. CDR3 nucleotides: TGCGCCAGCAGGTCCCTGGCCTCGGCCCTCCAGGGGGTAGCGGTTAGCACAGATACGCAGTATTTT.

The chain combines TRBV29-1 with TRBJ2-5; 10 nucleotides line up with TRBD1. Germline V gene sequence: CDR1 SQVTM, CDR2 ANQGSEA. The CDR3 consists of 14 residues. The J segment lost 6 bases and the V segment lost 5 bases, leaving 9 bases of the junction unmatched. The CDR3 nucleotides are TGCAGCGTTCTCTTGGGGACAGGGGAGAAGACCCAGTACTTC. Encoded protein: CSVLLGTGEKTQYF.

This chain links TRBV18 with TRBJ2-7; 8 bases fit TRBD2. In germline, CDR1 is KGHSH, CDR2 LQKENI. Losses at the gene ends were 4 bases for V and 6 bases for J; bases not matched to a gene: 5. There are 13 residues in the CDR3. CDR3 region: CASSQLAEGEQYF. Here the CDR3 DNA reads TGTGCCAGCTCACAACTAGCGGAGGGCGAGCAGTACTTC.

This chain connects TRBV5-1 to TRBJ1-4; D unclear. Germline CDR1 SGHRS, CDR2 YFSETQ. CDR3 size: 15 residues. V gave up 2 bases and J gave up 6 bases, with 14 bases separating them. CDR3 sequence (DNA): TGCGCCAGCAGCTTAACGACGGGGTTCGATGAAAAACTGTTTTTT. Translated: CASSLTTGFDEKLFF.

The rearrangement joins TRBV6-1 to TRBJ2-7, with D perhaps assigned TRBD1 or TRBD2 (5 bases each). This CDR3 has 15 amino acids. The V end lost 7 bases, the J end lost 0 bases, and 16 bases lay between the germline ends. Germline V gene lookup returns CDR1 MNHNS and CDR2 SASEGT. CDR3 bases: TGTGCCAGCAACAAGTCCGGGGCCCTCTCCTACGAGCAGTACTTC. Translation gives CASNKSGALSYEQYF.

V usage is TRBV6-5 and J usage is TRBJ1-5; TRBD1 matches at 7 bases. CDR3 size: 13 residues. Germline values: CDR1 MNHEY, CDR2 SVGAGI. J gave up 3 bases and V 6 bases, and 2 bases lay outside the gene matches. The CDR3 region has the DNA TGTGCCAGCAGACAGGGGTTCAATCAGCCCCAGCATTTT. It specifies CASRQGFNQPQHF.

The CDR3 nucleotides read TGCGCCAGCAGCATTGGGCCGGGACAGGCGTACGAGCAGTACTTC. This encodes CASSIGPGQAYEQYF. The chain carries TRBV5-1 and TRBJ2-7; 8 nucleotides match TRBD1. This CDR3 has 15 amino acids. J gave up 4 bases and V 4 bases, and 10 bases lay outside the gene matches. Per the germline V gene, CDR1 is SGHRS and CDR2 is YFSETQ.

In its sample, this clone was seen a few times. The chain uses TRBV10-1 and TRBJ1-5; D might be TRBD1 (5 bases). V was clipped by 8 bases and J by 6 bases, with 20 bases between them. The CDR3 length is 15 residues. Per the germline V gene, CDR1 is WNHNN and CDR2 is SYGVQD (reference sequence). CDR3 loop: CASPGRDVIVQPQHF. The CDR3, as DNA: TGCGCCAGCCCCGGGAGGGACGTAATCGTTCAGCCCCAGCATTTT.

The V and J genes are TRBV5-1 and TRBJ2-3, with D maybe TRBD1 (5 bases). The CDR3 spans 14 residues. The V gene lost 0 bases and the J gene lost 6 bases, with 11 bases spanning the gap. CDR1 SGHRS and CDR2 YFSETQ come from the germline V gene. The CDR3 protein is CASSLGGVGDTQYF. The DNA of the CDR3 is TGCGCCAGCAGCTTGGGGGGCGTCGGGGATACGCAGTATTTT.

The J gene is TRBJ1-6, the V gene TRBV2; maybe TRBD1 (5 bases). Germline assignment: CDR1 SNHLY and CDR2 FYNNEI. CDR3 length: 16 amino acids. V lost 5 bases, J lost 7 bases, and 18 bases lay in between. CDR3 nucleotide sequence: TGTGCCAGCAGTCAAATAACCGGGACGGCAAATTCACCCCTCCACTTT. This translates into CASSQITGTANSPLHF.

The V and J genes are TRBV6-1 and TRBJ1-5, with 8 bases that match TRBD1. Trimming removed 6 bases from V and 6 bases from J; junction bases left unmatched: 10. CDR3 length: 15 residues. CDR1 is MNHNS, CDR2 SASEGT, per germline. This CDR3 reads CASRGAGGMGQPQHF. In DNA form, the CDR3 reads TGTGCCAGCAGGGGGGCAGGGGGCATGGGTCAGCCCCAGCATTTT.

The chain links TRBV7-7 to TRBJ2-1; no reliable D call. V lost 5 bases and J lost 5, with 10 bases in between. From germline, CDR1 is SSHAT and CDR2 FNYEAQ (reference sequence). CDR3 length equals 13 residues. CDR3 sequence reads: CASSPRDNNEQFF. As DNA, the CDR3 is TGTGCCAGCAGCCCAAGGGATAACAATGAGCAGTTCTTC.

The chain carries TRBV7-8 and TRBJ1-1, with TRBD1 as a possible D gene (5 bases). Germline V gene sequence: CDR1 SGHVS, CDR2 FQNEAQ. V lost 1 base to trimming and J lost 4 bases, with 19 bases between them. The CDR3 extends over 17 amino acids. The CDR3 loop is CASSLDDSSEFSTEAFF. CDR3 nucleotides: TGTGCCAGCAGCTTAGATGACAGCTCGGAATTTAGCACTGAAGCTTTCTTT.

The chain combines TRBV5-1 with TRBJ1-2; 10 positions agree with TRBD1. Germline V lookup: CDR1 SGHRS, CDR2 YFSETQ. Germline trimming cut 4 bases from V and 0 bases from J; bases unmatched to any gene: 9. The CDR3 is 17 residues long. The CDR3 loop reads CASSTRDRGLANYGYTF. CDR3 sequence (DNA): TGCGCCAGCAGCACCCGGGACAGGGGCCTCGCTAACTATGGCTACACCTTC.

The genes are TRBV6-5 and TRBJ2-2; a possible D gene is TRBD1 (6 bases). The germline V gene has CDR1 MNHEY and CDR2 SVGAGI. V was cut by 6 bases and J by 5 bases, with 16 bases left in between. The CDR3 has 15 amino acids. The CDR3 spells CASSISQGWTGELFF. CDR3 in DNA: TGTGCCAGCAGCATATCACAGGGTTGGACCGGGGAGCTGTTTTTT.